This entry features one T cell receptor beta chain sequence. Its target is not known. Every donor had blood drawn once into heparin, 100 to 150 mL on average. The source of the sample is a study of beta chain features in type 1 diabetes. Study outcomes and limitations: PCR could preferentially amplify shorter templates, alike in patients and controls.

All of the isolated RNA was reverse transcribed, so expressed TCRB transcripts were sequenced. TCRdb keeps only in-frame clones here, not all; method: immunoSEQ multiplex PCR. The profile shows over 300,000 clones, around 7.6% of them singletons. Sample: central memory CD4+ T cells from blood. The origin of this receptor is a woman aged 18-30 years in good health.

The CDR3 loop reads CASSLVSGRNYNEQFF. CDR3 coding DNA: TGTGCCAGCAGTTTGGTAAGCGGGAGGAATTACAATGAGCAGTTCTTC. This sequence joins TRBV28 and TRBJ2-1; TRBD2 aligns across 9 bases. The CDR3 has 16 residues. Looked up from germline, CDR1 is MDHEN and CDR2 is SYDVKM. After removal of 3 bases from V and 4 bases from J, the junction contained 7 bases not matched to a gene.